This TCR beta chain originates from a study of CXCR3-negative and CXCR3-positive naive CD8 T cells. Whole-study findings and limits: CXCR3-positive naive cells carried more hydrophobic TRB CDR3s than CXCR3-negative ones. Diversity proved comparably high across both naive subsets and much lower in memory CD8+ cells.

The CDR3 covers 15 residues. Germline CDR1 SGHRS, CDR2 YFSETQ. Comments on this clonotype: Its antigen is currently unknown.

5' RACE that incorporated UMI labels was used to prepare the TRB cDNA libraries. TCRdb re-called the 5' RACE reads, yielding one record per CDR3 amino acid sequence without DNA. The sample data list some 140,000 distinct CDR3 sequences. Sample: naive CXCR3+ CD8+ T cells from blood. The subset was: CD45RO-CCR7+CD27+CD95- naive CD8+ T cells expressing CXCR3 (TNR3+). V gene TRBV5-1 combines with J gene TRBJ2-3; TCRdb gives TRBD2 as the D gene, but with no DNA this cannot be confirmed. The origin of this receptor is a human donor in good health. Some clones in this sample may be carry-over from other donors' samples. The CDR3: CASSIATSSTDTQYF. Full variable domain (missing parts from reference TRBV5-1 and TRBJ2-3): KAGVTQTPRYLIKTRGQQVTLSCSPISGHRSVSWYQQTPGQGLQFLFEYFSETQRNKGNFPGRFSGRQFSNSRSEMNVSTLELGDSALYLCASSIATSSTDTQYFGPGTRLTVL.